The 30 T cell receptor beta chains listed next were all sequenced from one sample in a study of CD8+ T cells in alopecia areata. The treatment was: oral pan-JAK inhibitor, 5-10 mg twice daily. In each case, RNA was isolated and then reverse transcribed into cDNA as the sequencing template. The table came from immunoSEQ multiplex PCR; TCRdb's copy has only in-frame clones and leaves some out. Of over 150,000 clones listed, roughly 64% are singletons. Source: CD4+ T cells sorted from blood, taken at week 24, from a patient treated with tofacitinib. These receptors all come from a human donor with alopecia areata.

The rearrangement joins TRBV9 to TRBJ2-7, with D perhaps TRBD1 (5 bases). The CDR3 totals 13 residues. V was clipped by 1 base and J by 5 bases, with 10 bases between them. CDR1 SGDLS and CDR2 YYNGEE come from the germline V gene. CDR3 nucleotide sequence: TGTGCCAGCAGCGTAAGGCAGGGCGACGAGCAGTACTTC. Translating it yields CASSVRQGDEQYF. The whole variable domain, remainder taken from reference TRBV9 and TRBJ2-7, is DSGVTQTPKHLITATGQRVTLRCSPRSGDLSVYWYQQSLDQGLQFLIQYYNGEERAKGNILERFSAQQFPDLHSELNLSSLELGDSALYFCASSVRQGDEQYFGPGTRLTVT.

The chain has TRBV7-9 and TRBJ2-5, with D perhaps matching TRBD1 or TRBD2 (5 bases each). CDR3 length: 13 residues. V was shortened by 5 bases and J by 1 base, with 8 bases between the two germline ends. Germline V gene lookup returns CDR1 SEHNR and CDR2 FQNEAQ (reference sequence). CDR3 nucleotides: TGTGCCAGCAGCCGGGACGGCCAAGAGACCCAGTACTTC. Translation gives CASSRDGQETQYF.

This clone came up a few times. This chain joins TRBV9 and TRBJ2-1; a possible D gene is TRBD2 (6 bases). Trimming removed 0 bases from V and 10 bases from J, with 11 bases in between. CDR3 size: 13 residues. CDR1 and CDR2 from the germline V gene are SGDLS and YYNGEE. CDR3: CASSVAPAGEQFF. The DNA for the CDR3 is TGTGCCAGCAGCGTAGCGCCTGCGGGAGAGCAGTTCTTC. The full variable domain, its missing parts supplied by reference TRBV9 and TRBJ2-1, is DSGVTQTPKHLITATGQRVTLRCSPRSGDLSVYWYQQSLDQGLQFLIQYYNGEERAKGNILERFSAQQFPDLHSELNLSSLELGDSALYFCASSVAPAGEQFFGPGTRLTVL.

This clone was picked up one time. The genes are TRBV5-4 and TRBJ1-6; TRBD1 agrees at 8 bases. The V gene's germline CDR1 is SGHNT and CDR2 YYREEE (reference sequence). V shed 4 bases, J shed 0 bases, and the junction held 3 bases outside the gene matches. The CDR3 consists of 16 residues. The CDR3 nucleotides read TGTGCCAGCAGCCCAACAGGGGGCTCCTATAATTCACCCCTCCACTTT. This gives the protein CASSPTGGSYNSPLHF.

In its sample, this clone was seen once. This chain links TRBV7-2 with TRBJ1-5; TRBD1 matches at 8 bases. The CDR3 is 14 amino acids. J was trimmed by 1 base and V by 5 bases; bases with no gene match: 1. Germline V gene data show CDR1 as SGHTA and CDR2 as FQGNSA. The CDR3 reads CASSQGASNQPQHF. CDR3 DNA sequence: TGTGCCAGCAGCCAGGGGGCGAGCAATCAGCCCCAGCATTTT.

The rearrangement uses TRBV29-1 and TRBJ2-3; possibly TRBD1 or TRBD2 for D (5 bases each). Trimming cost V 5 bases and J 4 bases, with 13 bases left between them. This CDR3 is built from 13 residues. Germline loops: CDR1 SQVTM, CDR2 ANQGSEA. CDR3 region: CSVQSGRADTQYF. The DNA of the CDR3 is TGCAGCGTTCAATCGGGGCGAGCAGATACGCAGTATTTT.

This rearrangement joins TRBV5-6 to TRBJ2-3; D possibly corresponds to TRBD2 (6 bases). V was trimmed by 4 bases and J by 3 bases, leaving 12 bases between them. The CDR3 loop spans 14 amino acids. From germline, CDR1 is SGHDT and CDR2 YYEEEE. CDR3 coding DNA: TGTGCCAGCAGCCCCGGGACTGATACAGATACGCAGTATTTT. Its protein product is CASSPGTDTDTQYF.

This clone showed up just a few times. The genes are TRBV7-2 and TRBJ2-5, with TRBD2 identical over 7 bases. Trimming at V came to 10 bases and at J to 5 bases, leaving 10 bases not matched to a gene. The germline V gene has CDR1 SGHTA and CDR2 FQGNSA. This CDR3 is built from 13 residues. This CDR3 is CANRAGDRETQYF. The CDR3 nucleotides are TGTGCCAACCGGGCGGGAGACCGGGAGACCCAGTACTTC.

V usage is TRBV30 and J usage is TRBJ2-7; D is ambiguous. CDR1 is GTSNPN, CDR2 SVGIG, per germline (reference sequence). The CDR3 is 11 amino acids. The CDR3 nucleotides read TGTTGCGCAACGAGAGACTACGAGCAGTACTTC. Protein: CCATRDYEQYF. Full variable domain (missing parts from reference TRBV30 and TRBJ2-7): SQTIHQWPATLVQPVGSPLSLECTVEGTSNPNLYWYRQAAGRGLQLLFYSVGIGQISSEVPQNLSASRPQDRQFILSSKKLLLSDSGFYLCCATRDYEQYFGPGTRLTVT.

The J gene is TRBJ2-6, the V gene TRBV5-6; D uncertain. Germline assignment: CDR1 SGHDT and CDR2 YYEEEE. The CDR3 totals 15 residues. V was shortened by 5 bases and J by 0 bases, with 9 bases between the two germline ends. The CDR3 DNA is TGTGCCAGCAGATCTGACATCTCTGGGGCCAACGTCCTGACTTTC. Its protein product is CASRSDISGANVLTF. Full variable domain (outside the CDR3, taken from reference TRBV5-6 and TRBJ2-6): DAGVTQSPTHLIKTRGQQVTLRCSPKSGHDTVSWYQQALGQGPQFIFQYYEEEERQRGNFPDRFSGHQFPNYSSELNVNALLLGDSALYLCASRSDISGANVLTFGAGSRLTVL.

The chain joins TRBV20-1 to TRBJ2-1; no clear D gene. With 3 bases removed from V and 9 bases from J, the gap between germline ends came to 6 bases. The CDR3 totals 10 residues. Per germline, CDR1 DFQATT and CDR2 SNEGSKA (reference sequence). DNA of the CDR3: TGCAGTGCTAGTGTTGTTGAGCAGTTCTTC. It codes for CSASVVEQFF.

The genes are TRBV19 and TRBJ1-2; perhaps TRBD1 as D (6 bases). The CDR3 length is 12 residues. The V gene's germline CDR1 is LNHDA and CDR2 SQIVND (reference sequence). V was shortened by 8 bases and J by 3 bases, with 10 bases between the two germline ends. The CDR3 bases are TGTGCCAGTGGGGGCAGACACTATGGCTACACCTTC. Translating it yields CASGGRHYGYTF.

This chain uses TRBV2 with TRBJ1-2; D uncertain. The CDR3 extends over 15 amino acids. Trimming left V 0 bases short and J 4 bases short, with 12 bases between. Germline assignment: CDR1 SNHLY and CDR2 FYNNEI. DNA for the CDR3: TGTGCCAGCAGTGAAGCGATAGGGCCTGGCTATGGCTACACCTTC. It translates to CASSEAIGPGYGYTF.

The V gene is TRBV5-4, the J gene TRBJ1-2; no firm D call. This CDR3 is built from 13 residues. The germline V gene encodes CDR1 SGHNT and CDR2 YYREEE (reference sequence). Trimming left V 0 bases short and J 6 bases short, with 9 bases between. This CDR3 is CASSLDALDGYTF. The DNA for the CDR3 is TGTGCCAGCAGCTTGGATGCTCTTGATGGCTACACCTTC.

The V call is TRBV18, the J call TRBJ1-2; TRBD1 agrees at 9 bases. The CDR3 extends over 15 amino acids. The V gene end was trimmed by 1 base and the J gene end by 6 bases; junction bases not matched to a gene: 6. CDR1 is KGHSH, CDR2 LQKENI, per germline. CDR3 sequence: CASSPLRDRVDGYTF. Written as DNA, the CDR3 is TGTGCCAGCTCACCACTTCGGGACAGGGTTGATGGCTACACCTTC.

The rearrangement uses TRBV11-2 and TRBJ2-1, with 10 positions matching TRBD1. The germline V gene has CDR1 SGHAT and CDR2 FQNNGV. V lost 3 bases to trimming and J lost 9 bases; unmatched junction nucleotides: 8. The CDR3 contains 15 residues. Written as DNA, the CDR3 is TGTGCCAGCAGCTTTACCGGGACAGGGGAGGGTGAGCAGTTCTTC. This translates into CASSFTGTGEGEQFF.

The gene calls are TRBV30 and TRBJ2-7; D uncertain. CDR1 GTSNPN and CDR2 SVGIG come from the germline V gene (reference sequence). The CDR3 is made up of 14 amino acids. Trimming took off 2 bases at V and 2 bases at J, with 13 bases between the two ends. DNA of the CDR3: TGTGCCTGGAGTCGCGGCGCACCCGCCTACGAGCAGTACTTC. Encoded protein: CAWSRGAPAYEQYF. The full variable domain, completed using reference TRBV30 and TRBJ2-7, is SQTIHQWPATLVQPVGSPLSLECTVEGTSNPNLYWYRQAAGRGLQLLFYSVGIGQISSEVPQNLSASRPQDRQFILSSKKLLLSDSGFYLCAWSRGAPAYEQYFGPGTRLTVT.

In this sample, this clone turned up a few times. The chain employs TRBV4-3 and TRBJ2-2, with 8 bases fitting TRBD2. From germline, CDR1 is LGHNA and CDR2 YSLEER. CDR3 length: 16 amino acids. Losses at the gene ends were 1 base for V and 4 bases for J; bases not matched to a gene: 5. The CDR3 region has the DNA TGCGCCAGCAGCCAAGCGGTCCTAGCGGGCACCGGGGAGCTGTTTTTT. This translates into CASSQAVLAGTGELFF.

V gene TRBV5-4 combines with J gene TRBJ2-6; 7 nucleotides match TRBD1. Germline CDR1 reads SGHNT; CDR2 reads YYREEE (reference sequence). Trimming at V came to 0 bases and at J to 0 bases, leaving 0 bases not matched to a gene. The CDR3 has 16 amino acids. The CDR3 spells CASSLGDSSGANVLTF. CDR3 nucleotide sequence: TGTGCCAGCAGCTTGGGGGACAGCTCTGGGGCCAACGTCCTGACTTTC.

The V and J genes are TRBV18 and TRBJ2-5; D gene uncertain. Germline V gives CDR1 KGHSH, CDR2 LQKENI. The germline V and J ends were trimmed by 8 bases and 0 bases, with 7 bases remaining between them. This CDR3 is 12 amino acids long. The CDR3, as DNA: TGTGCCAGCGCAGCATACCAAGAGACCCAGTACTTC. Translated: CASAAYQETQYF.

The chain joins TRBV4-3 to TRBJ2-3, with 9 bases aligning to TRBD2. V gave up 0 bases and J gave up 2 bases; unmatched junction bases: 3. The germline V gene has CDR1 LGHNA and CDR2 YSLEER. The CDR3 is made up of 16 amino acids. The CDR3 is CASSQDSSGDTDTQYF. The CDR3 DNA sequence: TGCGCCAGCAGCCAAGATTCTAGCGGGGACACAGATACGCAGTATTTT.

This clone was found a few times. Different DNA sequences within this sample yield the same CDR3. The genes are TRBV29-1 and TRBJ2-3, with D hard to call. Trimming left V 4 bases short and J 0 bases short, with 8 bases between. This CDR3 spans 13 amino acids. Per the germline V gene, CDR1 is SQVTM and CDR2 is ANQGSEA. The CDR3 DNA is TGCAGCGTTGTAGTAGAGAGCACAGATACGCAGTATTTT. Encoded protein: CSVVVESTDTQYF.

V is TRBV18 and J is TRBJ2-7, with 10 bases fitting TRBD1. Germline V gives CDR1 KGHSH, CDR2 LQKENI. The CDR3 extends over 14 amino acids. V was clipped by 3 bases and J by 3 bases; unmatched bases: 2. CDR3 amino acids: CASSPRTGGYEQYF. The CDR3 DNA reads TGTGCCAGCTCACCTCGGACAGGGGGCTACGAGCAGTACTTC.

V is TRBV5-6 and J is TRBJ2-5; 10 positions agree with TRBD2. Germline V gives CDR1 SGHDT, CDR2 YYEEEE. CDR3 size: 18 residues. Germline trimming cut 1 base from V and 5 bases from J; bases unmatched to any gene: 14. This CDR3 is CASSLPIASGRKEETQYF. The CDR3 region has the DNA TGTGCCAGCAGCTTGCCTATCGCTAGCGGGAGAAAGGAGGAGACCCAGTACTTC.

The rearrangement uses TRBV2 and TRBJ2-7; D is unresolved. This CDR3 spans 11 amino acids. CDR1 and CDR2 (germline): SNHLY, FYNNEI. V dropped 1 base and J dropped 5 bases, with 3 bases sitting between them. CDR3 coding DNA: TGTGCCAGCAGTGAAGAGCACGAGCAGTACTTC. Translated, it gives CASSEEHEQYF. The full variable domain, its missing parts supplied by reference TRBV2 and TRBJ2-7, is EPEVTQTPSHQVTQMGQEVILRCVPISNHLYFYWYRQILGQKVEFLVSFYNNEISEKSEIFDDQFSVERPDGSNFTLKIRSTKLEDSAMYFCASSEEHEQYFGPGTRLTVT.

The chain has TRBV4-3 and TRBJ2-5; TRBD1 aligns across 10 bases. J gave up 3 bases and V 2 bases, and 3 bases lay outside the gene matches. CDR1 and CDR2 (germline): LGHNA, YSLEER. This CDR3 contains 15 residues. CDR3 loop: CASSQSGTGEETQYF. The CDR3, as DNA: TGCGCCAGCAGCCAATCCGGGACAGGGGAAGAGACCCAGTACTTC.

The CDR3 DNA reads TGTGCCACCGAGAGGGACTCACCCCCTGCCGAGCAGTACTTC. Translating gives CATERDSPPAEQYF. The chain uses TRBV10-3 and TRBJ2-7; D is possibly TRBD2 (6 bases). Trimming left V 10 bases short and J 6 bases short, with 22 bases between. The CDR3 length is 14 residues. Germline CDR1 and CDR2: ENHRY and SYGVKD.

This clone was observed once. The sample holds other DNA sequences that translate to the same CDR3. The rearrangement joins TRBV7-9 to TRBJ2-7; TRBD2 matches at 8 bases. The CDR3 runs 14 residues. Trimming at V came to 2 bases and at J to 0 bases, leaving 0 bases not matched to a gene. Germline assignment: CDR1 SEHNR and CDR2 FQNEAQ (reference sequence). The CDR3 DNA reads TGTGCCAGCAGCTTAAGCGGGAGCTCCTACGAGCAGTACTTC. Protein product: CASSLSGSSYEQYF.

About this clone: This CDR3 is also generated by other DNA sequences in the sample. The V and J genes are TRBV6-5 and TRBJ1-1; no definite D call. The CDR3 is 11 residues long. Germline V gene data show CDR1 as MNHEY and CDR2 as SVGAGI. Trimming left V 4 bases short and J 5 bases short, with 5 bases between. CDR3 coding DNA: TGTGCCAGCAGTTCTCGGACTGAAGCTTTCTTT. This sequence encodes CASSSRTEAFF.

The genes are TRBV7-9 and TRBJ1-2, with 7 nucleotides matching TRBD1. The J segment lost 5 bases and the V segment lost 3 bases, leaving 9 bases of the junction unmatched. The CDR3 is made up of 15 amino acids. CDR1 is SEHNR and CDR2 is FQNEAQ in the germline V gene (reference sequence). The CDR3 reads CASSLTGPRGYGYTF. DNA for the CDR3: TGTGCCAGCAGCTTGACAGGGCCCAGAGGATATGGCTACACCTTC.